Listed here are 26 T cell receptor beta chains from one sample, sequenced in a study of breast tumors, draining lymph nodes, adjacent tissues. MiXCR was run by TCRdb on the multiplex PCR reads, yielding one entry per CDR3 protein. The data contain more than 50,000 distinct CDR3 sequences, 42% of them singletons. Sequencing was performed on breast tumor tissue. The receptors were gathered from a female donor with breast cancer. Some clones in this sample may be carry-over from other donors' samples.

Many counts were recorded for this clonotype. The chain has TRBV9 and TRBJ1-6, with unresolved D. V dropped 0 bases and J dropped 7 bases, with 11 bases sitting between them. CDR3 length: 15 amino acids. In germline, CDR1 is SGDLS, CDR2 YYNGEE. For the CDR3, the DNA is TGTGCCAGCAGCGTAGAGGGCAGGACGAATTCACCCCTCCACTTT. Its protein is CASSVEGRTNSPLHF. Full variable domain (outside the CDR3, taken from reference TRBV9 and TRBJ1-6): DSGVTQTPKHLITATGQRVTLRCSPRSGDLSVYWYQQSLDQGLQFLIQYYNGEERAKGNILERFSAQQFPDLHSELNLSSLELGDSALYFCASSVEGRTNSPLHFGNGTRLTVT.

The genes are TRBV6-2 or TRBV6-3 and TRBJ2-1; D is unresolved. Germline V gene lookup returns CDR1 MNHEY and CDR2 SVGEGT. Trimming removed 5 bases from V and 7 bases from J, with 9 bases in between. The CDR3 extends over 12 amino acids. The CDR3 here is CASSLRVNEQFF. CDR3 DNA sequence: TGTGCCAGCAGTCTCCGAGTGAATGAGCAGTTCTTC.

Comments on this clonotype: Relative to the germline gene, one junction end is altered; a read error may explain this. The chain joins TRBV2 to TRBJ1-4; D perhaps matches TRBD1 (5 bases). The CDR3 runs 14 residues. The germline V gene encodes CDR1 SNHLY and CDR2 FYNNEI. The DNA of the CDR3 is TGTACCAGCAGTAGGGATGGCTGGGGGGAAAAACTGTTTTTT. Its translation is CTSSRDGWGEKLFF.

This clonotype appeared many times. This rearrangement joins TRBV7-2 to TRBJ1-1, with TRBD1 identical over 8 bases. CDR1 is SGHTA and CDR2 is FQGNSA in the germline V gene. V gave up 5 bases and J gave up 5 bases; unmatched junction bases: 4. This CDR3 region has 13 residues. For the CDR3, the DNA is TGTGCCAGCAGCAAAACAGGGGGTACTGAAGCTTTCTTT. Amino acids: CASSKTGGTEAFF.

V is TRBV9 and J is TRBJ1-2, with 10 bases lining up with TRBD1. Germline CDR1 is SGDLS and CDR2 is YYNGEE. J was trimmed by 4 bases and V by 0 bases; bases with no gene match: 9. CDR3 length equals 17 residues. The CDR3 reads CASSVGGGDRGLYGYTF. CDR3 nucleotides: TGTGCCAGCAGCGTAGGGGGCGGGGACAGGGGACTCTATGGCTACACCTTC.

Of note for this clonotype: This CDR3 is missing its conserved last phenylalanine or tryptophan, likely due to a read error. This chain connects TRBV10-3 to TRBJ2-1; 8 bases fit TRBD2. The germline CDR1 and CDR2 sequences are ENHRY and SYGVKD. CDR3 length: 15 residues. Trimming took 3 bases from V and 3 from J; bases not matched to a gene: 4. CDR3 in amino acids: CAISDEGLGYNEQFS. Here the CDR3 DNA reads TGTGCCATCAGTGACGAGGGACTAGGCTACAATGAGCAGTTCTCC.

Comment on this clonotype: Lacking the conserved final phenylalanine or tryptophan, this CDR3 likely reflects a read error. CDR3 DNA: TGTGCCAGCAGCCCTAGCGGGGTAGGGACCCAGTACCTC. Its translation is CASSPSGVGTQYL. V is TRBV7-9 and J is TRBJ2-5; 9 positions match TRBD2. This CDR3 spans 13 amino acids. The J segment lost 7 bases and the V segment lost 5 bases, leaving 5 bases of the junction unmatched. CDR1 is SEHNR and CDR2 is FQNEAQ in the germline V gene (reference sequence).

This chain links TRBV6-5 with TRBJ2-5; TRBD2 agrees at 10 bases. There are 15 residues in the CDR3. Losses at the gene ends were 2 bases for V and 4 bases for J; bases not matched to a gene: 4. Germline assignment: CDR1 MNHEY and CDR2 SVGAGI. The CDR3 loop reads CASSYGGLASETQYF. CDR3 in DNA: TGTGCCAGCAGTTACGGGGGACTAGCGTCAGAGACCCAGTACTTC.

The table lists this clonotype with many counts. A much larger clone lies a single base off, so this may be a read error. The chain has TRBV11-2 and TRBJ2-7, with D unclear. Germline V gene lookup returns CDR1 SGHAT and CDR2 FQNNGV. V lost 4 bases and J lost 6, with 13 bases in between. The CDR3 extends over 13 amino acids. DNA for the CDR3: TGTGCCAGCAGCTCCCTTGACCCCTCCGAGCAGTACTTC. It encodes CASSSLDPSEQYF.

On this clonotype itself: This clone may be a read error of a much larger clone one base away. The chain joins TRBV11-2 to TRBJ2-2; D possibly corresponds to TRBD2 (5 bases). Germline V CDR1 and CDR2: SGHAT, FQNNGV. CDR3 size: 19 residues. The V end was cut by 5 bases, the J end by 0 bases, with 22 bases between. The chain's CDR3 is CASSLLLVYRTSNTGELFF. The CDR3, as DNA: TGTGCCAGCAGCCTTTTACTAGTTTATCGAACCTCGAACACCGGGGAGCTGTTTTTT.

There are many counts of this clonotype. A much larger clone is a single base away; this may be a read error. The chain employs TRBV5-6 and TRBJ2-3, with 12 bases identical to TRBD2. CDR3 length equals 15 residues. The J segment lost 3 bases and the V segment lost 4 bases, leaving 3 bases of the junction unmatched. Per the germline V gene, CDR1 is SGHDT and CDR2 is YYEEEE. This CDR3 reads CASSPGLAGTDTQYF. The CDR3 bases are TGTGCCAGCAGCCCGGGACTAGCGGGTACAGATACGCAGTATTTT. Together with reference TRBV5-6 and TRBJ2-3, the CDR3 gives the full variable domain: DAGVTQSPTHLIKTRGQQVTLRCSPKSGHDTVSWYQQALGQGPQFIFQYYEEEERQRGNFPDRFSGHQFPNYSSELNVNALLLGDSALYLCASSPGLAGTDTQYFGPGTRLTVL.

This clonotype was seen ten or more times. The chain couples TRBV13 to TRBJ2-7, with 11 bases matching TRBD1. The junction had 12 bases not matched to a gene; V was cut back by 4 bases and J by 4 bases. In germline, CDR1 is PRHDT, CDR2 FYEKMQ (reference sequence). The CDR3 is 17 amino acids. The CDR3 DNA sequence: TGTGCCAGCAGCTCTTCCCACTTGGACAGGGGGCCATACGAGCAGTACTTC. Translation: CASSSSHLDRGPYEQYF.

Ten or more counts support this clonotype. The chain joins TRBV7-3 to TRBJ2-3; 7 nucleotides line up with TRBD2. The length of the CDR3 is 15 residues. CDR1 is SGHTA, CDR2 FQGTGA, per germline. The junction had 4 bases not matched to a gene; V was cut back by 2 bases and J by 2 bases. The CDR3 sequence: CASSLAGAATDTQYF. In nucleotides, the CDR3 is TGTGCCAGCAGCTTAGCGGGAGCTGCCACAGATACGCAGTATTTT.

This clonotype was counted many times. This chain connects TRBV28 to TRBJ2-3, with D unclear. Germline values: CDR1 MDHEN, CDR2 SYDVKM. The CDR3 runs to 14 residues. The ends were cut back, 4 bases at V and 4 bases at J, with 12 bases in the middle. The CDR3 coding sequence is TGTGCCAGCAGTTCCATTAGTCCCCCAGATACGCAGTATTTT. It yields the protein CASSSISPPDTQYF.

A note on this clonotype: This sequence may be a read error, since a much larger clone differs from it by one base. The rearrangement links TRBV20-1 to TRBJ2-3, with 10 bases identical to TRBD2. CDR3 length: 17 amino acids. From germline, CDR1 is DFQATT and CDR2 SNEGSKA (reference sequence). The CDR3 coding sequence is TGCAGTGCTACGGGACTAGCGTTTTCTCCCAGCACAGATACGCAGTGTTTT. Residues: CSATGLAFSPSTDTQCF.

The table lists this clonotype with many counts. The CDR3 coding sequence is TGTGCCAGCCGGACCGACACAGATACGCAGTATTTT. Amino acid sequence: CASRTDTDTQYF. This sequence joins TRBV2 and TRBJ2-3; D remains unclear. The CDR3 length is 12 residues. Germline V lookup: CDR1 SNHLY, CDR2 FYNNEI. With 8 bases removed from V and 2 bases from J, the gap between germline ends came to 8 bases.

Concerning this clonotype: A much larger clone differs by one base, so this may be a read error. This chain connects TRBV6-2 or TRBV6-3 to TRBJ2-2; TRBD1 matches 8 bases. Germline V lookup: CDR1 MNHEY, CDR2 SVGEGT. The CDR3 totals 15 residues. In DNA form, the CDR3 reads TGTGCCAGCAGACCAACAGGGGGTATCACCTGGGAGCTGTTTTTT. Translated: CASRPTGGITWELFF.

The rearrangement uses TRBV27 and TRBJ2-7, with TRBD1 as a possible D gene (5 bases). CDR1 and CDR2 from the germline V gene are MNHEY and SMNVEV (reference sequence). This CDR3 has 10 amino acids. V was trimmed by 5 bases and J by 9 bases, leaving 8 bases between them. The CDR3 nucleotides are TGTGCCAGCAGTCTTACAGGGCAGTACTTC. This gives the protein CASSLTGQYF.

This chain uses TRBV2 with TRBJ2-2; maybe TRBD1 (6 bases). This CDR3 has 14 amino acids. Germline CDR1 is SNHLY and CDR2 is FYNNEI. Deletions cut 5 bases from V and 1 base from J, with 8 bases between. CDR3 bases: TGTGCCAGCAGTTTACAGGGGAACACCGGGGAGCTGTTTTTT. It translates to CASSLQGNTGELFF.

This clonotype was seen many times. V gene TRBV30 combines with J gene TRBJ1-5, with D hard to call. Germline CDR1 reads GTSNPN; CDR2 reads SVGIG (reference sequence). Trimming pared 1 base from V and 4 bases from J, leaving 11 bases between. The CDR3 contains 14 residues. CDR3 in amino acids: CAWSDRTLNQPQHF. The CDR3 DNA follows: TGTGCCTGGAGTGACCGGACTTTAAATCAGCCCCAGCATTTT. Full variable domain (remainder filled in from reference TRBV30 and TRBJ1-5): SQTIHQWPATLVQPVGSPLSLECTVEGTSNPNLYWYRQAAGRGLQLLFYSVGIGQISSEVPQNLSASRPQDRQFILSSKKLLLSDSGFYLCAWSDRTLNQPQHFGDGTRLSIL.

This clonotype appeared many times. CDR3 amino acids: CSAILAANTGELFF. The CDR3 DNA reads TGCAGTGCTATTCTAGCGGCAAACACCGGGGAGCTGTTTTTT. The J gene is TRBJ2-2, the V gene TRBV20-1; TRBD2 agrees at 7 bases. The germline CDR1 and CDR2 sequences are DFQATT and SNEGSKA (reference sequence). V dropped 4 bases and J dropped 2; count of bases not matched to a gene: 4. The CDR3 loop spans 14 amino acids.

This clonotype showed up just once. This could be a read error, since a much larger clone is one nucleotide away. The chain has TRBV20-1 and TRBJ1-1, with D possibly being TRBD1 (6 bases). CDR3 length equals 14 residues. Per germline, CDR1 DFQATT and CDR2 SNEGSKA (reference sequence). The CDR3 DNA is TGCAGTGCATTAGGGGGGGATTTGAACACTGGAGCTTTCTTT. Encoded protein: CSALGGDLNTGAFF.

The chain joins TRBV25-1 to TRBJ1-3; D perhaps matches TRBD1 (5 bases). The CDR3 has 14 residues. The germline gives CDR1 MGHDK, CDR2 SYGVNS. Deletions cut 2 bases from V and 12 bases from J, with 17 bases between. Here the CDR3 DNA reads TGTGCCAGCAGTGAAGGAGGGGCTGGAAAAAACATATATTTT. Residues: CASSEGGAGKNIYF.

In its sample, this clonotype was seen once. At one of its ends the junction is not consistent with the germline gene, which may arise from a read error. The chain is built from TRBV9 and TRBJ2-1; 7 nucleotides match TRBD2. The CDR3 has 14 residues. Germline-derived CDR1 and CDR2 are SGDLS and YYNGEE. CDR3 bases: TGTGCCAGCGGCGCCCGCTGGGACTACGATGAGCAGTTCTTC. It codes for CASGARWDYDEQFF. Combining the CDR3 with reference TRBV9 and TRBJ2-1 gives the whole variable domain DSGVTQTPKHLITATGQRVTLRCSPRSGDLSVYWYQQSLDQGLQFLIQYYNGEERAKGNILERFSAQQFPDLHSELNLSSLELGDSALYFCASGARWDYDEQFFGPGTRLTVL.

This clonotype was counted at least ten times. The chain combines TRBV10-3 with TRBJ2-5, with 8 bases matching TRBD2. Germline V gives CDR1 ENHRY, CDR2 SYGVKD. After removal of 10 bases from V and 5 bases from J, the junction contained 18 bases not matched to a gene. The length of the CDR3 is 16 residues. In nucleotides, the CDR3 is TGTGCCACCAAACCAACAAGCGGGAGTGAGTCCGAGACCCAGTACTTC. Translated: CATKPTSGSESETQYF.

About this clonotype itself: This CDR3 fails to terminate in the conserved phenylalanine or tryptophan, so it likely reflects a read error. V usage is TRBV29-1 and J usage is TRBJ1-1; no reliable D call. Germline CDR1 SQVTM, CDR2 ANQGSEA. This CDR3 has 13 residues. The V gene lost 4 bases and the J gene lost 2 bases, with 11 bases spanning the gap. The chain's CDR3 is CSVGKQVNTEAFS. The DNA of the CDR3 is TGCAGCGTTGGGAAGCAGGTAAACACTGAAGCTTTCTCT.